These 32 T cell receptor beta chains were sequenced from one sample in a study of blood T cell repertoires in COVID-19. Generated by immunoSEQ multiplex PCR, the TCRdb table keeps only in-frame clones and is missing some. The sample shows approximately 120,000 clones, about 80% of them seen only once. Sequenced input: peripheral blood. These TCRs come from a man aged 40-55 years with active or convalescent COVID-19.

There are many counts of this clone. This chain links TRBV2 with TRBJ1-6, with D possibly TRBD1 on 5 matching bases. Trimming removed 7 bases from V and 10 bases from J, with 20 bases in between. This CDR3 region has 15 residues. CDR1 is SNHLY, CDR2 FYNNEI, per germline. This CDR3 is CASISGQPGGSPLHF. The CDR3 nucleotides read TGTGCCAGCATCTCAGGCCAGCCGGGGGGGTCACCCCTCCACTTT. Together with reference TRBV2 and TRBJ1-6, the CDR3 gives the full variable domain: EPEVTQTPSHQVTQMGQEVILRCVPISNHLYFYWYRQILGQKVEFLVSFYNNEISEKSEIFDDQFSVERPDGSNFTLKIRSTKLEDSAMYFCASISGQPGGSPLHFGNGTRLTVT.

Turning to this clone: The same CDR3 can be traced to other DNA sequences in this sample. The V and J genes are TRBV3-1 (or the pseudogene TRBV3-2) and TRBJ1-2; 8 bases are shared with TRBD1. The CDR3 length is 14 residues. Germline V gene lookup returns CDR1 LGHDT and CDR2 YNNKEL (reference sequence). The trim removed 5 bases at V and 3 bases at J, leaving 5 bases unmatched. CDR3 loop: CASSRQGSDYGYTF. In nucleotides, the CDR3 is TGTGCCAGCAGCAGACAGGGGTCAGACTATGGCTACACCTTC.

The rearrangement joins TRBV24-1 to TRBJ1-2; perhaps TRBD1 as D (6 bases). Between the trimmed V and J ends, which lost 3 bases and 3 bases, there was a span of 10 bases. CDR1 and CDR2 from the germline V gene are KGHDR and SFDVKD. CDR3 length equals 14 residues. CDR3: CATSDTQGYYGYTF. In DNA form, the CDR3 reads TGTGCCACCAGTGATACACAGGGCTACTATGGCTACACCTTC.

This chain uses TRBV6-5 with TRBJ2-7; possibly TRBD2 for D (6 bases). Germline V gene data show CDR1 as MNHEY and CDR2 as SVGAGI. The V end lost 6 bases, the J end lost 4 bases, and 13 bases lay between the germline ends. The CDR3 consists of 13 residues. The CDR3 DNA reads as TGTGCCAGCAGAACCCTAGCGCAGTACGAGCAGTACTTC. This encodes CASRTLAQYEQYF.

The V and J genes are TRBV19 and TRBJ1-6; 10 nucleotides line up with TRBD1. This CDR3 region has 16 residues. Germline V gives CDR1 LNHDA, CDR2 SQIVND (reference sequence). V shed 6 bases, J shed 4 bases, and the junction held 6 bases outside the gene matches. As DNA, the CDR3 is TGTGCCAGTAGCCCCCGGGACAGGGGTTATAATTCACCCCTCCACTTT. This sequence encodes CASSPRDRGYNSPLHF.

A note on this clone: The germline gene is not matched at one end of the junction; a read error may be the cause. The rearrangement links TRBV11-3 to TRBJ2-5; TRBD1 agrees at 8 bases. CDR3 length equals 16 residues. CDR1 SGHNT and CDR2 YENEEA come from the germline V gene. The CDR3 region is CASGFDGQGIVKAQYF. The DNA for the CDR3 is TGTGCCAGCGGCTTCGACGGACAGGGAATAGTAAAGGCCCAGTACTTC.

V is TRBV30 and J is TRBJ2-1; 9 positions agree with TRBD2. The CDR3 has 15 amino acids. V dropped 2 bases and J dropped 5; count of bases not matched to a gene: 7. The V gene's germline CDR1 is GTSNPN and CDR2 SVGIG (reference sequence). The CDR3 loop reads CAWSRLAGIHNEQFF. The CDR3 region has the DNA TGTGCCTGGAGTCGTCTAGCGGGAATCCACAATGAGCAGTTCTTC.

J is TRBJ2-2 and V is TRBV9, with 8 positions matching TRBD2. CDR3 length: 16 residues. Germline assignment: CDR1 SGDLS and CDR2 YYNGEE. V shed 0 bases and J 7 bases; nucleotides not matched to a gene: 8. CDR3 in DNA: TGTGCCAGCAGCGTAGGGGTTAGCGGGGTTGACGGGGAGCTGTTTTTT. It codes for CASSVGVSGVDGELFF.

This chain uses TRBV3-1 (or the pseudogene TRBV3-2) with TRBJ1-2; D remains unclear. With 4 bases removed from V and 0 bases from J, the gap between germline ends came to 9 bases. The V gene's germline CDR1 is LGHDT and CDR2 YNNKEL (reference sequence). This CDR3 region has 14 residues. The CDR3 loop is CASSLGGANYGYTF. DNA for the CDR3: TGTGCCAGCAGCCTAGGCGGGGCTAACTATGGCTACACCTTC.

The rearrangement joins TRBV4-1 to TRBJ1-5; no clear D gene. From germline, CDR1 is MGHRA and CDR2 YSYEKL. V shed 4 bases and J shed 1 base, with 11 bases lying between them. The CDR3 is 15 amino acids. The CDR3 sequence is CASSPQAPSNQPQHF. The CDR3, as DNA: TGCGCCAGCAGCCCTCAGGCCCCGAGCAATCAGCCCCAGCATTTT.

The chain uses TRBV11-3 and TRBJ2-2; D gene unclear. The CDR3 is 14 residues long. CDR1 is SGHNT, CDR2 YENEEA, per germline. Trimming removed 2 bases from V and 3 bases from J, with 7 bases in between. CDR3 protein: CASSLNSHTGELFF. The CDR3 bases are TGTGCCAGCAGCTTAAACAGCCACACCGGGGAGCTGTTTTTT.

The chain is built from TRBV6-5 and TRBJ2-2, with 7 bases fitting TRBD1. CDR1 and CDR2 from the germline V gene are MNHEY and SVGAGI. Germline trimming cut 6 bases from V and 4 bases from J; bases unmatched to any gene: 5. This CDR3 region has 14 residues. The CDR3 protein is CASSKGTVTGELFF. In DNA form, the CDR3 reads TGTGCCAGCAGCAAGGGGACAGTCACCGGGGAGCTGTTTTTT.

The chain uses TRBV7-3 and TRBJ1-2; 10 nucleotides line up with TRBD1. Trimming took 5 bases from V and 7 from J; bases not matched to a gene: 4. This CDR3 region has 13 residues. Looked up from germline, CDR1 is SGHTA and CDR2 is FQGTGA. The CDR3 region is CASSPGTGAGYTF. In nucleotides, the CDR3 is TGTGCCAGCAGCCCGGGGACAGGGGCTGGCTACACCTTC.

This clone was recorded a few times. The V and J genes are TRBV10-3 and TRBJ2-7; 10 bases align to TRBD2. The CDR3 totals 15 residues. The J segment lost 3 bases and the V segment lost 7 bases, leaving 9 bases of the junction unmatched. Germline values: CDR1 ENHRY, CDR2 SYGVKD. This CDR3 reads CAINPSGSIGYEQYF. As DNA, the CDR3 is TGTGCCATCAACCCTAGCGGGAGTATCGGCTACGAGCAGTACTTC.

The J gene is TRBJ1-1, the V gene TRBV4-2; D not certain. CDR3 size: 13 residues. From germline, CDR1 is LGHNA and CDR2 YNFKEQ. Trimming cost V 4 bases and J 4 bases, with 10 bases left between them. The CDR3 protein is CASSPGGSTEAFF. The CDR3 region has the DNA TGTGCCAGCAGCCCGGGAGGGAGCACTGAAGCTTTCTTT.

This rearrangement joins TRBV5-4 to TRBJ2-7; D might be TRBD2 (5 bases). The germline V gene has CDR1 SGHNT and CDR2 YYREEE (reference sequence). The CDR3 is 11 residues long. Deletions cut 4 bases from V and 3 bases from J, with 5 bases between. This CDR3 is CASSDYYEQYF. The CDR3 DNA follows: TGTGCCAGCAGCGACTACTACGAGCAGTACTTC.

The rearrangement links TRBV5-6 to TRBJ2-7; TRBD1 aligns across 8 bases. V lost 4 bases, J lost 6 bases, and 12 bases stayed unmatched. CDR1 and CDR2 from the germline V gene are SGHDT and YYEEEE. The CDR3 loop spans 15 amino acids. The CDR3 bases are TGTGCCAGCAGCCGACGGACAGGGTGGAGGGGCGAGCAGTACTTC. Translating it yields CASSRRTGWRGEQYF.

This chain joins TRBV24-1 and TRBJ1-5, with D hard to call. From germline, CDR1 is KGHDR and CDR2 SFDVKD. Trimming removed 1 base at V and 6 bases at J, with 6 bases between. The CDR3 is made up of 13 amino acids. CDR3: CATSDFGVQPQHF. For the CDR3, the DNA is TGTGCCACCAGTGATTTCGGGGTTCAGCCCCAGCATTTT.

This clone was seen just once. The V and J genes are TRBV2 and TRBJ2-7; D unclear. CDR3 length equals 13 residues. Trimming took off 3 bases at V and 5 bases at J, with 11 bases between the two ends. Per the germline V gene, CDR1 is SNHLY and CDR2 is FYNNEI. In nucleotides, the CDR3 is TGTGCCAGCAGTGACGTAGTTCCACACGAGCAGTACTTC. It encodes CASSDVVPHEQYF.

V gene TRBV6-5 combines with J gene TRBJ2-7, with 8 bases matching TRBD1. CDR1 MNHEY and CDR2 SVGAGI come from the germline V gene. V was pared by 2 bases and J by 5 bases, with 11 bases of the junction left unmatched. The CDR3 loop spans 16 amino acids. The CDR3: CASSYLNQGAPDEQYF. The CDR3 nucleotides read TGTGCCAGCAGTTACCTTAACCAGGGGGCTCCGGACGAGCAGTACTTC.

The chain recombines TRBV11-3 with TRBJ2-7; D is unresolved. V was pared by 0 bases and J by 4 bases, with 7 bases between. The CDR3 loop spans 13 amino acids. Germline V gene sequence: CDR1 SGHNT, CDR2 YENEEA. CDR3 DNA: TGTGCCAGCAGCTTAGATCCGAGATACGAGCAGTACTTC. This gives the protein CASSLDPRYEQYF.

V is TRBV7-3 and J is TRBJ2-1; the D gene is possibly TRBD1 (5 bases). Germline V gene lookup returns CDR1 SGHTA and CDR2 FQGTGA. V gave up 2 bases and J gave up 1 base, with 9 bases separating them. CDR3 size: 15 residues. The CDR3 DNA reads TGTGCCAGCAGCTTAGTGGCAGGGTCCTACAATGAGCAGTTCTTC. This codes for CASSLVAGSYNEQFF.

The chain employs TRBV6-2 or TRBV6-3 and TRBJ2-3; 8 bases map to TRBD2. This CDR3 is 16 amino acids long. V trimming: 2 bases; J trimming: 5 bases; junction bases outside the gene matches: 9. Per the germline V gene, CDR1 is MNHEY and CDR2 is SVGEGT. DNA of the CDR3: TGTGCCAGCAGTTACCCCCCCGGGGGGGGCAGAGATACGCAGTATTTT. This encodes CASSYPPGGGRDTQYF.

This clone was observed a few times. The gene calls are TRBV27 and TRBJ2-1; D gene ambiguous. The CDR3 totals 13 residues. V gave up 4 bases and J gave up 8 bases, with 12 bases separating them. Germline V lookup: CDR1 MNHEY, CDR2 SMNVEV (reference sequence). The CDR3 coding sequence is TGTGCCAGCAGTTCCCGAGCGTGGGATGAGCAGTTCTTC. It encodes CASSSRAWDEQFF.

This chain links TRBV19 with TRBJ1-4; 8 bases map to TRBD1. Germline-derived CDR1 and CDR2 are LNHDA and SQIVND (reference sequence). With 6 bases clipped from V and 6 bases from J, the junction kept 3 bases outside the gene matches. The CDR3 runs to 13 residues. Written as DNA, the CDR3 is TGTGCCAGTAGCACAGGGGGATATGAAAAACTGTTTTTT. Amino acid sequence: CASSTGGYEKLFF.

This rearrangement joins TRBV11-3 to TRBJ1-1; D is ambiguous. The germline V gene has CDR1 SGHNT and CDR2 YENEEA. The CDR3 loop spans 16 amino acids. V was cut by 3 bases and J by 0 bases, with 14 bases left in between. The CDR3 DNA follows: TGTGCCAGCAGCTTTGGAGGGAGGGCGATGAACACTGAAGCTTTCTTT. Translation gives CASSFGGRAMNTEAFF. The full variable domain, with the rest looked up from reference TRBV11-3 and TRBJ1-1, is EAGVVQSPRYKIIEKKQPVAFWCNPISGHNTLYWYLQNLGQGPELLIRYENEEAVDDSQLPKDRFSAERLKGVDSTLKIQPAELGDSAVYLCASSFGGRAMNTEAFFGQGTRLTVV.

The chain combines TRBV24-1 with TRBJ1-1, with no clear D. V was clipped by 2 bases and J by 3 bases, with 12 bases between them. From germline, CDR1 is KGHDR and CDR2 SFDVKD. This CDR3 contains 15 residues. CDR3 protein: CATSDSQRFDTEAFF. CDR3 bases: TGTGCCACCAGTGATTCGCAACGGTTTGACACTGAAGCTTTCTTT.

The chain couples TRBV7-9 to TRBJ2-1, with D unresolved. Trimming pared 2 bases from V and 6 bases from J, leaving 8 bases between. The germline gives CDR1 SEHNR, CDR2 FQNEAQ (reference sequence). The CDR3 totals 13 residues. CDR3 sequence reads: CASSLLDFNEQFF. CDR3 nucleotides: TGTGCCAGCAGCTTATTAGACTTCAATGAGCAGTTCTTC. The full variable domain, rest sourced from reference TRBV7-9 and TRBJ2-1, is DTGVSQNPRHKITKRGQNVTFRCDPISEHNRLYWYRQTLGQGPEFLTYFQNEAQLEKSRLLSDRFSAERPKGSFSTLEIQRTEQGDSAMYLCASSLLDFNEQFFGPGTRLTVL.

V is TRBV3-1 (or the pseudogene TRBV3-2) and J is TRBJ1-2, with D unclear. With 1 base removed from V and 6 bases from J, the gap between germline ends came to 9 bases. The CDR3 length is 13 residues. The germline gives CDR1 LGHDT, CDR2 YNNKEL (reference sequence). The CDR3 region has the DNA TGTGCCAGCAGCCAAGGGCAGGCGCATGGCTACACCTTC. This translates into CASSQGQAHGYTF.

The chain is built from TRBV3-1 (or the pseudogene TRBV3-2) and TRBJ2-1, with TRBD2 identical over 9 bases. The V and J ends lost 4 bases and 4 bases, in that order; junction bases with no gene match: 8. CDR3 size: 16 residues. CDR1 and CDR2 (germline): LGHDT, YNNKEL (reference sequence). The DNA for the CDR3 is TGTGCCAGCAGCCTCAGGGGCGGGGGGGAGTACAATGAGCAGTTCTTC. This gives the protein CASSLRGGGEYNEQFF.

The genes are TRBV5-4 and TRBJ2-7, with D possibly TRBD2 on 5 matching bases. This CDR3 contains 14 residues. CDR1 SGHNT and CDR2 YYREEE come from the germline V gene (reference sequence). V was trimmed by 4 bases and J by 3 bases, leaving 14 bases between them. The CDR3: CASSVSGVIYEQYF. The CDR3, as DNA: TGTGCCAGCAGCGTATCCGGGGTCATCTACGAGCAGTACTTC. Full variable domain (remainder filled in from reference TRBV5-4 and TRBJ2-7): ETGVTQSPTHLIKTRGQQVTLRCSSQSGHNTVSWYQQALGQGPQFIFQYYREEENGRGNFPPRFSGLQFPNYSSELNVNALELDDSALYLCASSVSGVIYEQYFGPGTRLTVT.

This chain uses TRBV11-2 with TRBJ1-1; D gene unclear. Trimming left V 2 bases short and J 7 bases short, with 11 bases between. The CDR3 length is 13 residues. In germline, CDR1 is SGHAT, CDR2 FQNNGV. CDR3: CASSLPITDEAFF. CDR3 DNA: TGTGCCAGCAGCTTACCTATCACCGATGAAGCTTTCTTT.